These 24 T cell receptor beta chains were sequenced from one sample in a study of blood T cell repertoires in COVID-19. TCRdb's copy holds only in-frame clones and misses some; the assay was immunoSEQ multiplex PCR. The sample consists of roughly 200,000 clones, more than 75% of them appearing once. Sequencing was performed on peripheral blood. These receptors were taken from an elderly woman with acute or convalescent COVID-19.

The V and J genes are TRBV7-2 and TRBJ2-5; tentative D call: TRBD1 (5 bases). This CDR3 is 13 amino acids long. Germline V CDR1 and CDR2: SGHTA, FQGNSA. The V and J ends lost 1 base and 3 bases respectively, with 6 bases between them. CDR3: CASSLEGKETQYF. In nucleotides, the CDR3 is TGTGCCAGCAGCTTAGAGGGGAAAGAGACCCAGTACTTC.

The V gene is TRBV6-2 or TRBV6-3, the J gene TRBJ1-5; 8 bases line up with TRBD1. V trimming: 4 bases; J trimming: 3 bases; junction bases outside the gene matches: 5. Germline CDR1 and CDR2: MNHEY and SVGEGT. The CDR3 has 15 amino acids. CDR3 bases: TGTGCCAGCAGTTGGGCAGGGGGCTCCAATCAGCCCCAGCATTTT. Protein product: CASSWAGGSNQPQHF.

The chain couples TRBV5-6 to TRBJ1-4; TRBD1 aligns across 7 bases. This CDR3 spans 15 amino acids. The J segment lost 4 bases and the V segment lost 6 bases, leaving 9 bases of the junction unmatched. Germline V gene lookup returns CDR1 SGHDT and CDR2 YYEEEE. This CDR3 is CASNRWDSLNEKLFF. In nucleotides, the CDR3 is TGTGCCAGCAACCGATGGGACAGCCTTAATGAAAAACTGTTTTTT.

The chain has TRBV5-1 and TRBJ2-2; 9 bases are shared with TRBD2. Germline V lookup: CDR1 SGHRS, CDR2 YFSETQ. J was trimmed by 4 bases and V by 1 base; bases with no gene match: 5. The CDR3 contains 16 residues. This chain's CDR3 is CASSLTGLASTGELFF. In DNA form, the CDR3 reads TGCGCCAGCAGCTTGACCGGACTAGCGAGCACCGGGGAGCTGTTTTTT. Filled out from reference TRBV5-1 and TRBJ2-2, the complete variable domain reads KAGVTQTPRYLIKTRGQQVTLSCSPISGHRSVSWYQQTPGQGLQFLFEYFSETQRNKGNFPGRFSGRQFSNSRSEMNVSTLELGDSALYLCASSLTGLASTGELFFGEGSRLTVL.

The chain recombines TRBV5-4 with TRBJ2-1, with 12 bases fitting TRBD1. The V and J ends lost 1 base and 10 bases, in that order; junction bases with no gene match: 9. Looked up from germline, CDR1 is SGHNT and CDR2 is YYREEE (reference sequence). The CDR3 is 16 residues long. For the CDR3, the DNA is TGTGCCAGCAGCTTGCCGGGACAGGGGGCTAGGGTAGAGCAGTTCTTC. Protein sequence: CASSLPGQGARVEQFF.

The CDR3 DNA follows: TGTGCCACCAGTGAAACTAGCGGGGCTCTGTTCTTC. Translation gives CATSETSGALFF. The chain recombines TRBV24-1 with TRBJ2-1; 10 nucleotides align to TRBD2. J gave up 15 bases and V 4 bases, and 5 bases lay outside the gene matches. This CDR3 contains 12 residues. The germline V gene has CDR1 KGHDR and CDR2 SFDVKD.

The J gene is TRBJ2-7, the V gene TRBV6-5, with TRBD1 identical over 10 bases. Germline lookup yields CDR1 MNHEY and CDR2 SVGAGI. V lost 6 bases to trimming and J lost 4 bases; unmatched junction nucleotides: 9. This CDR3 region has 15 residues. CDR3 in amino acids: CASRITWTGGYEQYF. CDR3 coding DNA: TGTGCCAGCAGAATTACTTGGACAGGGGGGTACGAGCAGTACTTC.

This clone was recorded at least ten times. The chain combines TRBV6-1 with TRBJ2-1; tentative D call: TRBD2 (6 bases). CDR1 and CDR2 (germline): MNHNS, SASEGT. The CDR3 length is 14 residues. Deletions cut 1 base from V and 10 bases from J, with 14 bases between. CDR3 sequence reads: CASSEVGGGAEQFF. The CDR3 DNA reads TGTGCCAGCAGTGAAGTTGGTGGCGGGGCAGAGCAGTTCTTC.

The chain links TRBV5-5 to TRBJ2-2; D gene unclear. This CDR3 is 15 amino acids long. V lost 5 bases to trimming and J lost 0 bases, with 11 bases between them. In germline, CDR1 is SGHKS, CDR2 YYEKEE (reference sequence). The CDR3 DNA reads TGTGCCAGCAGTCTAACTCCGACGAACACCGGGGAGCTGTTTTTT. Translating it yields CASSLTPTNTGELFF.

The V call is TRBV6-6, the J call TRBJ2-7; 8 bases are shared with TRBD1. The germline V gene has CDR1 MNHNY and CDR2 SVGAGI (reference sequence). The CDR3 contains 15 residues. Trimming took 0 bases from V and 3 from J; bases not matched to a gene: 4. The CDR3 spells CASSYSRQGLYEQYF. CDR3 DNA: TGTGCCAGCAGTTACTCAAGACAGGGGCTCTACGAGCAGTACTTC.

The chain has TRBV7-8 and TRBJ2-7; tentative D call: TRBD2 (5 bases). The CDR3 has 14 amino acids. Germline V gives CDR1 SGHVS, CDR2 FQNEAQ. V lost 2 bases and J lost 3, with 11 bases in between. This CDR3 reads CASSLSGLYYEQYF. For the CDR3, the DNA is TGTGCCAGCAGCTTAAGCGGACTCTACTACGAGCAGTACTTC.

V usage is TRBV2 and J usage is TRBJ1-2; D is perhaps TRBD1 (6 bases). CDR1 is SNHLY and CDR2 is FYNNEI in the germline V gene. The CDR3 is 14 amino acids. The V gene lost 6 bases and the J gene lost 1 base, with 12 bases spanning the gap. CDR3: CASSPDSRNYGYTF. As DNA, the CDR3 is TGTGCCAGCAGCCCGGACAGCCGTAACTATGGCTACACCTTC. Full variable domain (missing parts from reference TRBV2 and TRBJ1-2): EPEVTQTPSHQVTQMGQEVILRCVPISNHLYFYWYRQILGQKVEFLVSFYNNEISEKSEIFDDQFSVERPDGSNFTLKIRSTKLEDSAMYFCASSPDSRNYGYTFGSGTRLTVV.

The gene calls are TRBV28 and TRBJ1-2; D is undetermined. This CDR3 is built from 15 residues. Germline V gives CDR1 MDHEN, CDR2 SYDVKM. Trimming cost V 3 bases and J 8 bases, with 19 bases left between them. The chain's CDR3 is CASSFPIGGRWGYTF. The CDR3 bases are TGTGCCAGCAGTTTTCCGATCGGCGGGAGATGGGGCTACACCTTC.

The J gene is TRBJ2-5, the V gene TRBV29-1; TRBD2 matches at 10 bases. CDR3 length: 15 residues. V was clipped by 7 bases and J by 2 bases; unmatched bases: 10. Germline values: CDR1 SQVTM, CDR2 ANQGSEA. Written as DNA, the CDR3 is TGCAGCGCCAAATCACTAGCGGGGAATCAAGAGACCCAGTACTTC. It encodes CSAKSLAGNQETQYF. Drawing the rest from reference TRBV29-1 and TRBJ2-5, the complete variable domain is SAVISQKPSRDICQRGTSLTIQCQVDSQVTMMFWYRQQPGQSLTLIATANQGSEATYESGFVIDKFPISRPNLTFSTLTVSNMSPEDSSIYLCSAKSLAGNQETQYFGPGTRLLVL.

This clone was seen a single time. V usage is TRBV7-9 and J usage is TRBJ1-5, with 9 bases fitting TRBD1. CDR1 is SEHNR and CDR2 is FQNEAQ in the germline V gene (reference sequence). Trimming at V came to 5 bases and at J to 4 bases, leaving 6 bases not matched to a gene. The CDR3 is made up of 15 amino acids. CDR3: CASSPTGGFNQPQHF. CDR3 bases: TGTGCCAGCAGCCCGACAGGGGGGTTTAATCAGCCCCAGCATTTT.

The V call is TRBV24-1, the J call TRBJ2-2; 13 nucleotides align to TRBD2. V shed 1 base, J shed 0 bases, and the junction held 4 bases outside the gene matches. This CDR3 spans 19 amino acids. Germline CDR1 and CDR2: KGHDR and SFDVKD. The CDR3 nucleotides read TGTGCCACCAGTGATTTAGGGACTAGCGGGACCGCGAACACCGGGGAGCTGTTTTTT. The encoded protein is CATSDLGTSGTANTGELFF.

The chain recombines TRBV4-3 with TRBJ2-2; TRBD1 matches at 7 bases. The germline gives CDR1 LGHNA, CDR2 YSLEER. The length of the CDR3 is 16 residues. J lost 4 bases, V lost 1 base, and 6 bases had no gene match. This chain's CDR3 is CASSQVNRGPTGELFF. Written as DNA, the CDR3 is TGCGCCAGCAGCCAAGTTAACAGGGGTCCCACCGGGGAGCTGTTTTTT.

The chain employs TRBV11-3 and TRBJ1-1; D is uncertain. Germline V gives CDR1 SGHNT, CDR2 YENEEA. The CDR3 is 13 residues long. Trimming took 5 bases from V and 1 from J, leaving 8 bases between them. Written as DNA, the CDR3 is TGTGCCAGCAGCCCGGGAGGGAACACTGAAGCTTTCTTT. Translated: CASSPGGNTEAFF.

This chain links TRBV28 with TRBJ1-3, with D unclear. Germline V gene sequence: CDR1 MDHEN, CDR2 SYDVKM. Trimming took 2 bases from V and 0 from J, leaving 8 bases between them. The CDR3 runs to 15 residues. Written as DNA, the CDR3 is TGTGCCAGCAGTTTAGTGAAGAGCTCTGGAAACACCATATATTTT. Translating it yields CASSLVKSSGNTIYF.

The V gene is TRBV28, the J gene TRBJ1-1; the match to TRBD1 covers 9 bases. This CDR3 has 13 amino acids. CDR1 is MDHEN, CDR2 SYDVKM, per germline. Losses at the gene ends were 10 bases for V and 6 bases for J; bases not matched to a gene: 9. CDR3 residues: CATLKQGASEAFF. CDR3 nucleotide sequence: TGTGCCACCCTAAAACAGGGGGCCTCTGAAGCTTTCTTT.

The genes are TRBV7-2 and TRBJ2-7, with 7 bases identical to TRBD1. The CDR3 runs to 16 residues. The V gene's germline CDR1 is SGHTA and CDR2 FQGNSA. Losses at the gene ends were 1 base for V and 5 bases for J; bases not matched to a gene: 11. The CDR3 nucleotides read TGTGCCAGCAGCTTAGATGGCCCAGGGGGTTTCGACGAGCAGTACTTC. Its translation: CASSLDGPGGFDEQYF.

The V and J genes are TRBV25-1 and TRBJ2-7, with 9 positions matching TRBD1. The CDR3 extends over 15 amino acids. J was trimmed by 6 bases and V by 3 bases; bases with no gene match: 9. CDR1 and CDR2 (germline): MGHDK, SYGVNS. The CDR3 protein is CASSDTRTGASEQYF. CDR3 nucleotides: TGTGCCAGCAGTGACACGCGGACAGGGGCAAGCGAGCAGTACTTC.

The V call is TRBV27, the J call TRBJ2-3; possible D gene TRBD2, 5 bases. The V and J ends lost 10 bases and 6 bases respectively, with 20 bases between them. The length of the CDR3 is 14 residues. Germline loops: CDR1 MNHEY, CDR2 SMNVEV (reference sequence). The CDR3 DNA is TGTGCCACCGAGCGGCGTTTGGGGTTGGATACGCAGTATTTT. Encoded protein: CATERRLGLDTQYF.

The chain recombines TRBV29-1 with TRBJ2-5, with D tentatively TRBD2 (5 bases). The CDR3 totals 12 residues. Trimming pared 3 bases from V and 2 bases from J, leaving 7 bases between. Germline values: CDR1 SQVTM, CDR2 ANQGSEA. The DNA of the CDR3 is TGCAGCGTTGAGTTAGCGCAAGAGACCCAGTACTTC. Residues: CSVELAQETQYF.